What follows is one T cell receptor (beta chain) and its context. This specimen belongs to a study of blood T cell repertoires in COVID-19. This table comes from immunoSEQ multiplex PCR, and its TCRdb copy is limited to in-frame clones, with some not included. The sample includes 190,000 or so clones, 80% to 90% of them seen just once. CDR1 and CDR2 from the germline V gene are SGHRS and YFSETQ. J lost 2 bases, V lost 2 bases, and 3 bases had no gene match. The CDR3 is 15 amino acids. This sequence was found in a young woman who had recovered from COVID-19. The chain is built from TRBV5-1 and TRBJ1-4, with 7 bases that match TRBD1. The sequencing sample was made of PBMCs or T cells enriched from blood (not recorded which). This CDR3 is CASSFQGDTNEKLFF. CDR3 nucleotides: TGCGCCAGCAGCTTCCAGGGGGACACTAATGAAAAACTGTTTTTT.